This entry describes one TCR beta chain. Antigen unknown. The sample originates from a study of T cell repertoires in cytomegalovirus infection. Looked up from germline, CDR1 is SEHNR and CDR2 is FQNEAQ (reference sequence). The CDR3 covers 16 residues. With 5 bases clipped from V and 3 bases from J, the junction kept 9 bases outside the gene matches. MiXCR was run by TCRdb on the reads, yielding one entry per CDR3 protein. The sample has roughly 170,000 distinct CDR3 sequences, less than 25% seen once. This TCR came from a human donor in good health (CMV status not recorded). Some clones in this sample may be carry-over from other donors' samples. This chain connects TRBV7-9 to TRBJ2-5, with TRBD1 identical over 10 bases. The specimen was CD8+ T cells from cultured PBMCs, collected from culture after CMV antigen stimulation. The CDR3 is CASSERDRGIEETQYF. Written as DNA, the CDR3 is TGTGCCAGCAGCGAAAGGGACAGGGGAATTGAAGAGACCCAGTACTTC.